The 17 T cell receptor beta chains reported below all come from one sample, sequenced in a study of a mutant IDH1 vaccine in newly diagnosed glioma. Only in-frame clones appear in the TCRdb table, and some are missing; sequencing was by immunoSEQ multiplex PCR. The sample yields approximately 62,000 clones, around 84% seen once. These receptors' targets are unknown. Time point reported: week 23, last vaccination. The vaccine gave 300 ug of a 20-mer mutant IDH1 peptide subcutaneously per dose. The material was PBMCs, obtained from a glioma patient whose treatment included an IDH1 peptide vaccine. Receptors were obtained from a young man with glioma.

This clone was recorded only once. The chain carries TRBV21-1 and TRBJ1-1; the table's D call TRBD1 went unverified against the DNA. TRBV21-1 has pseudogene status. The CDR3 consists of 16 residues. Here the CDR3 reads CASSKGGGALNTEAFF. The CDR3 coding sequence is TGTGCCAGCAGCAAAGGAGGTGGGGCCCTGAACACTGAAGCTTTCTTT.

The gene calls are TRBV29-1 and TRBJ1-3; possibly TRBD1 for D (5 bases). The CDR3 length is 15 residues. V shed 4 bases and J shed 0 bases, with 13 bases lying between them. Germline CDR1 SQVTM, CDR2 ANQGSEA. CDR3 sequence reads: CSVGGDSDSGNTIYF. The DNA of the CDR3 is TGCAGCGTTGGAGGCGACAGCGACTCTGGAAACACCATATATTTT. The complete variable domain, with remaining parts taken from reference TRBV29-1 and TRBJ1-3, reads SAVISQKPSRDICQRGTSLTIQCQVDSQVTMMFWYRQQPGQSLTLIATANQGSEATYESGFVIDKFPISRPNLTFSTLTVSNMSPEDSSIYLCSVGGDSDSGNTIYFGEGSWLTVV.

In its sample, this clone was seen a few times. Its ends do not fully match the called genes, so a read error is possible. This rearrangement joins TRBV7-2 to TRBJ1-1; no firm D call. Per the germline V gene, CDR1 is SGHTA and CDR2 is FQGNSA. The CDR3 totals 12 residues. The CDR3 nucleotides read TGTGCCAGCAGCTATGGGAACGCTGAAGCTTTCTTT. It yields the protein CASSYGNAEAFF.

The chain joins TRBV28 to TRBJ1-1; a weak D match, TRBD1 (5 bases). The CDR3 has 14 amino acids. V lost 5 bases and J lost 3, with 13 bases in between. Germline lookup yields CDR1 MDHEN and CDR2 SYDVKM. The CDR3 is CASSRDGSDTEAFF. For the CDR3, the DNA is TGTGCCAGCAGTAGGGACGGGTCCGACACTGAAGCTTTCTTT.

A few counts support this clone. The rearrangement uses TRBV5-4 and TRBJ1-4, with D perhaps matching TRBD1 (5 bases). CDR1 SGHNT and CDR2 YYREEE come from the germline V gene (reference sequence). This CDR3 is built from 14 residues. Trimming cost V 5 bases and J 6 bases, with 14 bases left between them. CDR3 sequence: CASSRDPEDEKLFF. Written as DNA, the CDR3 is TGTGCCAGCAGTCGGGACCCGGAAGATGAAAAACTGTTTTTT.

This chain links TRBV5-1 with TRBJ2-5, with 12 bases aligning to TRBD2. V lost 3 bases and J lost 2; bases outside the gene matches: 5. The CDR3 runs 16 residues. Germline CDR1 reads SGHRS; CDR2 reads YFSETQ. CDR3 loop: CASSSWTSGAQETQYF. CDR3 nucleotides: TGCGCCAGCAGCTCCTGGACTAGCGGGGCTCAAGAGACCCAGTACTTC.

The rearrangement uses TRBV5-8 and TRBJ1-5; unclear D gene. Trimming left V 0 bases short and J 2 bases short, with 9 bases between. The CDR3 has 15 amino acids. Germline CDR1 and CDR2: SGHTS and YDEGEE. The CDR3 DNA is TGTGCCAGCAGCTTGGGGCGGGAAGGCAATCAGCCCCAGCATTTT. Encoded protein: CASSLGREGNQPQHF. Combining the CDR3 with reference TRBV5-8 and TRBJ1-5 gives the whole variable domain EAGVTQSPTHLIKTRGQQATLRCSPISGHTSVYWYQQALGLGLQFLLWYDEGEERNRGNFPPRFSGRQFPNYSSELNVNALELEDSALYLCASSLGREGNQPQHFGDGTRLSIL.

The chain joins TRBV5-8 to TRBJ1-4; D is ambiguous. From germline, CDR1 is SGHTS and CDR2 YDEGEE. V lost 0 bases, J lost 6 bases, and 12 bases lay in between. CDR3 length: 15 residues. CDR3 nucleotides: TGTGCCAGCAGCTTGGACAGTTCCCCCGATGAAAAACTGTTTTTT. Protein: CASSLDSSPDEKLFF.

The gene calls are TRBV19 and TRBJ2-2; 12 bases map to TRBD2. The germline V gene has CDR1 LNHDA and CDR2 SQIVND (reference sequence). V gave up 8 bases and J gave up 4 bases; unmatched junction bases: 11. The CDR3 runs to 17 residues. The CDR3 DNA reads TGTGCCAGTGGCCCTACTAGCGGGGGGCCGGGCACCGGGGAGCTGTTTTTT. It encodes CASGPTSGGPGTGELFF.

The J gene is TRBJ1-2, the V gene TRBV27; 7 positions agree with TRBD1. This CDR3 is built from 13 residues. Germline CDR1 MNHEY, CDR2 SMNVEV (reference sequence). J was trimmed by 2 bases and V by 6 bases; bases with no gene match: 3. The DNA of the CDR3 is TGTGCCAGCAGAAAGACAGGGAACTATGGCTACACCTTC. As protein: CASRKTGNYGYTF.

The chain has TRBV7-2 and TRBJ2-2; 7 nucleotides match TRBD2. Germline V gene sequence: CDR1 SGHTA, CDR2 FQGNSA. The V and J ends lost 0 bases and 1 base, in that order; junction bases with no gene match: 5. CDR3 size: 17 residues. CDR3 in amino acids: CASSLASTSWNTGELFF. DNA for the CDR3: TGTGCCAGCAGCTTAGCCTCGACTAGCTGGAACACCGGGGAGCTGTTTTTT.

This rearrangement joins TRBV21-1 to TRBJ1-5; the D call TRBD1 from the table was never checked on the DNA. TRBV21-1 constitutes a pseudogene. This CDR3 is built from 19 residues. Written as DNA, the CDR3 is TGTGCCAGCAGCAAAGAGAGGGTGAGTTGGAGGGGGCGCAGCCAGCCCCAGCATTTT. Its translation is CASSKERVSWRGRSQPQHF.

The CDR3 sequence is CASSLAGTQETQYF. In DNA form, the CDR3 reads TGTGCCAGCAGCTTAGCGGGGACCCAAGAGACCCAGTACTTC. The chain recombines TRBV7-6 with TRBJ2-5; D possibly matches TRBD1 or TRBD2 (5 bases each). Deletions cut 0 bases from V and 1 base from J, with 6 bases between. Germline V gene lookup returns CDR1 SGHVS and CDR2 FNYEAQ. The CDR3 runs 14 residues.

V and J are TRBV6-5 and TRBJ2-7; 16 bases are a match to TRBD2. Germline CDR1 MNHEY, CDR2 SVGAGI. The CDR3 sequence is 15 residues long. Germline trimming cut 6 bases from V and 3 bases from J; bases unmatched to any gene: 2. Here the CDR3 reads CASRGLAGGFYEQYF. The DNA for the CDR3 is TGTGCCAGCAGGGGACTAGCGGGGGGGTTCTACGAGCAGTACTTC.

V gene TRBV14 combines with J gene TRBJ1-2; 7 nucleotides line up with TRBD1. Trimming took 1 base from V and 0 from J; bases not matched to a gene: 11. This CDR3 is built from 18 residues. The germline V gene encodes CDR1 SGHDN and CDR2 FVKESK. The DNA of the CDR3 is TGTGCCAGCAGCCAAGTCGGAAGGGGGCGCCTAACTAACTATGGCTACACCTTC. It is translated as CASSQVGRGRLTNYGYTF. The variable domain in full, with the rest retrieved from reference TRBV14 and TRBJ1-2, is EAGVTQFPSHSVIEKGQTVTLRCDPISGHDNLYWYRRVMGKEIKFLLHFVKESKQDESGMPNNRFLAERTGGTYSTLKVQPAELEDSGVYFCASSQVGRGRLTNYGYTFGSGTRLTVV.

The rearrangement links TRBV7-9 to TRBJ1-2; a possible D gene is TRBD1 (6 bases). V was cut by 7 bases and J by 4 bases, with 13 bases left in between. This CDR3 spans 13 amino acids. The germline gives CDR1 SEHNR, CDR2 FQNEAQ (reference sequence). The CDR3: CASMMGGPYGYTF. The CDR3 bases are TGTGCCAGCATGATGGGGGGGCCCTATGGCTACACCTTC.

CDR3 amino acids: CASSVVGVAGALSSYNEQFF. The CDR3 DNA reads as TGTGCCAGCAGCGTAGTTGGAGTAGCGGGGGCCCTAAGCTCCTACAATGAGCAGTTCTTC. V is TRBV9 and J is TRBJ2-1; 9 bases line up with TRBD2. The length of the CDR3 is 20 residues. From germline, CDR1 is SGDLS and CDR2 YYNGEE. The J segment lost 0 bases and the V segment lost 0 bases, leaving 13 bases of the junction unmatched.